Listed below are T cell receptor beta chains from one sample, sequenced in a study of CD8+ T cells in alopecia areata. Only in-frame clones appear in the TCRdb table, and some are missing; sequencing was by immunoSEQ multiplex PCR. The sample consists of around 300,000 clones, around 64% of them appearing once. Sequences were derived from CD4+ T cells sorted from blood, sampled around week 53, from a patient treated with tofacitinib. The receptors derive from a human donor with alopecia areata. Both conserved end residues are trimmed from each CDR3. The order of the fields is V gene, CDR3 length, J gene, clone size, CDR3 protein. Not all rows give a size; the values are once, few, many and, for expanded clones, a class.

>TRBV5-1|13|TRBJ2-2|NA
ASSISGGYTGELF
>TRBV6-5|13|TRBJ2-7|NA
ASRTLGGRTYEQY
>TRBV7-2|13|TRBJ2-1|few
ASSLTSGGPNEQF
>TRBV19|12|TRBJ1-1|NA
ASSKQTMNTEAF
>TRBV27|12|TRBJ1-1|NA
ASSLGANSLRAF
>TRBV11-2|13|TRBJ1-4|NA
ASSSAGQGGEKLF
>TRBV4-1|12|TRBJ1-2|once
ASKKPGQGFGYT
>TRBV5-1|9|TRBJ2-7|NA
ASSLEYEQY
>TRBV27|12|TRBJ2-7|NA
ASSSLAGVHEQY
>TRBV15|12|TRBJ2-7|few
ATSAGQGFYEQY
>TRBV7-7|11|TRBJ2-5|NA
ASSPMLGETQY
>TRBV7-9|12|TRBJ2-7|NA
ASSLEAGGYEQY
>TRBV7-9|11|TRBJ1-2|few
ASSHMTGLGYT
>TRBV29-1|10|TRBJ2-5|few
SVEAGQETQY
>TRBV6-5|12|TRBJ1-2|few
ASSRRDRWDGYT
>TRBV25-1|12|TRBJ1-2|NA
ASSAQGRGGGYT
>TRBV30|10|TRBJ1-6|NA
AWRTQGSPLH
>TRBV4-1|15|TRBJ1-1|few
ASRHDPPGAMNTEAF
>TRBV6-5|11|TRBJ1-2|NA
ASSAGGRHGYT
>TRBV25-1|12|TRBJ2-5|NA
ASSDISRVETQY